Following are 19 T cell receptor beta chains from one sample sequenced in a study of OX40 agonist ivuxolimab in advanced cancers. Using immunoSEQ multiplex PCR, the repertoire was profiled, and TCRdb retains in-frame clones only, with some absent. The sample has over 45,000 clones, around nine tenths seen once. The specimen was CD4+ or CD8+ T cells sorted from blood, collected in a trial of the OX40 agonist ivuxolimab. Receptors originate from an adult with an advanced solid tumor such as melanoma, head and neck, liver or kidney cancer.

The CDR3 region is CASSLVLSTDTQYF. Written as DNA, the CDR3 is TGCGCCAGCAGCTTGGTGTTGAGCACAGATACGCAGTATTTT. The V call is TRBV5-1, the J call TRBJ2-3; D gene unclear. The CDR3 has 14 residues. Trimming stripped 0 bases from V and 0 bases from J, with 5 bases between. Germline CDR1 is SGHRS and CDR2 is YFSETQ.

The V gene is TRBV11-2, the J gene TRBJ1-1; 8 nucleotides line up with TRBD1. The CDR3 extends over 14 amino acids. V shed 2 bases, J shed 4 bases, and the junction held 3 bases outside the gene matches. The germline V gene encodes CDR1 SGHAT and CDR2 FQNNGV. The CDR3 protein is CASSLKDRGTEAFF. Written as DNA, the CDR3 is TGTGCCAGCAGCTTAAAAGACAGGGGCACTGAAGCTTTCTTT.

The chain carries TRBV27 and TRBJ1-6; the D gene is possibly TRBD1 (6 bases). Germline CDR1 reads MNHEY; CDR2 reads SMNVEV (reference sequence). The ends were cut back, 2 bases at V and 11 bases at J, with 13 bases in the middle. This CDR3 region has 14 residues. CDR3 sequence: CASSLRGAMTPLHF. Written as DNA, the CDR3 is TGTGCCAGCAGTTTAAGGGGGGCTATGACACCCCTCCACTTT.

The chain combines TRBV29-1 with TRBJ2-2, with 13 bases lining up with TRBD2. Germline V CDR1 and CDR2: SQVTM, ANQGSEA. The CDR3 has 14 residues. J was trimmed by 5 bases and V by 7 bases; bases with no gene match: 4. The CDR3 DNA is TGCAGCGCGGCACTAGCGGGAGGGACCGGGGAGCTGTTTTTT. This codes for CSAALAGGTGELFF.

This clone was counted once. This chain uses TRBV2 with TRBJ2-7; D unclear. With 1 base removed from V and 0 bases from J, the gap between germline ends came to 7 bases. This CDR3 spans 14 amino acids. The germline CDR1 and CDR2 sequences are SNHLY and FYNNEI. In DNA form, the CDR3 reads TGTGCCAGCAGTGAAGGACCCAGCTCCTACGAGCAGTACTTC. The encoded protein is CASSEGPSSYEQYF.

The CDR3 bases are TGTGCCAGCAGAACTACAAACAGGTACCAAGAGACCCAGTACTTC. Translating it yields CASRTTNRYQETQYF. The V and J genes are TRBV6-6 and TRBJ2-5; D possibly corresponds to TRBD1 (5 bases). V lost 6 bases and J 0 bases, leaving 14 bases between the germline ends. The CDR3 runs to 15 residues. Germline lookup yields CDR1 MNHNY and CDR2 SVGAGI (reference sequence).

V usage is TRBV27 and J usage is TRBJ2-5; 8 nucleotides line up with TRBD2. The junction had 9 bases not matched to a gene; V was cut back by 4 bases and J by 2 bases. The CDR3 sequence is 16 residues long. CDR1 is MNHEY and CDR2 is SMNVEV in the germline V gene (reference sequence). The CDR3: CASSSGLRGVQETQYF. DNA of the CDR3: TGTGCCAGCAGTTCTGGCCTGCGGGGGGTACAAGAGACCCAGTACTTC.

The chain is built from TRBV2 and TRBJ1-6; 7 nucleotides align to TRBD1. V shed 1 base, J shed 5 bases, and the junction held 2 bases outside the gene matches. The V gene's germline CDR1 is SNHLY and CDR2 FYNNEI. The CDR3 covers 15 residues. CDR3 DNA sequence: TGTGCCAGCAGTGAAGAGGGGACAGATAATTCACCCCTCCACTTT. Translation gives CASSEEGTDNSPLHF.

V usage is TRBV7-2 and J usage is TRBJ2-5, with a tentative D call TRBD1 (5 bases). The CDR3 has 15 residues. The germline V gene encodes CDR1 SGHTA and CDR2 FQGNSA. V lost 2 bases and J 2 bases, leaving 12 bases between the germline ends. The DNA of the CDR3 is TGTGCCAGCAGCTTAACGGCAGGGCCACAAGAGACCCAGTACTTC. Residues: CASSLTAGPQETQYF.

The J gene is TRBJ2-1, the V gene TRBV11-2; D is unresolved. CDR3 length equals 13 residues. V shed 1 base and J shed 8 bases, with 9 bases lying between them. Germline assignment: CDR1 SGHAT and CDR2 FQNNGV. The CDR3 region has the DNA TGTGCCAGCAGCTTAGGTCAGCGTGATGAGCAGTTCTTC. Its translation: CASSLGQRDEQFF.

This clone was seen once. The chain combines TRBV7-9 with TRBJ2-7; D is unresolved. CDR1 and CDR2 (germline): SEHNR, FQNEAQ (reference sequence). V was shortened by 1 base and J by 6 bases, with 22 bases between the two germline ends. CDR3 length: 17 residues. For the CDR3, the DNA is TGTGCCAGCAGCTTAGGTATGGGCCCTAATACTGAGCGCGAGCAGTACTTC. Translation gives CASSLGMGPNTEREQYF.

V gene TRBV9 combines with J gene TRBJ2-3; tentatively, D is TRBD1 (6 bases). The CDR3 covers 16 residues. In germline, CDR1 is SGDLS, CDR2 YYNGEE. V lost 4 bases and J 1 base, leaving 16 bases between the germline ends. CDR3 in amino acids: CASSPSTGEGTDTQYF. In nucleotides, the CDR3 is TGTGCCAGCAGCCCCTCGACAGGAGAAGGCACAGATACGCAGTATTTT. The full variable domain, rest sourced from reference TRBV9 and TRBJ2-3, is DSGVTQTPKHLITATGQRVTLRCSPRSGDLSVYWYQQSLDQGLQFLIQYYNGEERAKGNILERFSAQQFPDLHSELNLSSLELGDSALYFCASSPSTGEGTDTQYFGPGTRLTVL.

The chain uses TRBV28 and TRBJ2-7; 8 bases fit TRBD2. The V gene end was trimmed by 7 bases and the J gene end by 5 bases; junction bases not matched to a gene: 10. The CDR3 runs 14 residues. CDR1 and CDR2 (germline): MDHEN, SYDVKM. CDR3 sequence reads: CASTPGGAVHEQYF. The CDR3 coding sequence is TGTGCCAGCACGCCGGGGGGGGCAGTCCACGAGCAGTACTTC. Based on the CDR3 plus reference TRBV28 and TRBJ2-7, the full variable domain is DVKVTQSSRYLVKRTGEKVFLECVQDMDHENMFWYRQDPGLGLRLIYFSYDVKMKEKGDIPEGYSVSREKKERFSLILESASTNQTSMYLCASTPGGAVHEQYFGPGTRLTVT.

This sequence joins TRBV4-2 and TRBJ2-3, with 8 bases identical to TRBD1. Germline V gene sequence: CDR1 LGHNA, CDR2 YNFKEQ. The CDR3 is 15 amino acids. Trimming at V came to 4 bases and at J to 4 bases, leaving 7 bases not matched to a gene. CDR3 region: CASSPFRTGSDTQYF. Here the CDR3 DNA reads TGTGCCAGCAGCCCTTTTAGGACAGGGTCAGATACGCAGTATTTT.

The chain is built from TRBV7-6 and TRBJ1-2; TRBD1 matches 7 bases. CDR3 length: 15 amino acids. The V gene's germline CDR1 is SGHVS and CDR2 FNYEAQ. With 1 base clipped from V and 3 bases from J, the junction kept 5 bases outside the gene matches. Here the CDR3 reads CASSLGTTGDYGYTF. The CDR3 DNA reads as TGTGCCAGCAGCTTAGGGACTACAGGGGACTATGGCTACACCTTC.

The chain combines TRBV7-2 with TRBJ1-3, with unresolved D. CDR1 and CDR2 from the germline V gene are SGHTA and FQGNSA. Trimming took 5 bases from V and 0 from J, leaving 11 bases between them. This CDR3 has 15 residues. DNA of the CDR3: TGTGCCAGCAGCGATCGGGTGCACTCTGGAAACACCATATATTTT. It yields the protein CASSDRVHSGNTIYF.

The chain links TRBV11-2 to TRBJ2-7; D is unresolved. Per the germline V gene, CDR1 is SGHAT and CDR2 is FQNNGV. Trimming removed 3 bases from V and 7 bases from J, with 7 bases in between. This CDR3 comprises 11 residues. This CDR3 reads CASSFSREQYF. Written as DNA, the CDR3 is TGTGCCAGCAGCTTTTCACGAGAGCAGTACTTC.

This clone was seen only a few times. The J gene is TRBJ2-7, the V gene TRBV2; D perhaps matches TRBD1 (7 bases). CDR3 length: 13 amino acids. Trimming cost V 7 bases and J 5 bases, with 15 bases left between them. Germline-derived CDR1 and CDR2 are SNHLY and FYNNEI. The CDR3 loop reads CASTQGRPNEQYF. The CDR3 DNA is TGTGCCAGCACACAGGGGAGGCCAAACGAGCAGTACTTC.

The genes are TRBV7-9 and TRBJ1-4, with 9 bases identical to TRBD1. The length of the CDR3 is 16 residues. With 5 bases clipped from V and 4 bases from J, the junction kept 8 bases outside the gene matches. Germline CDR1 reads SEHNR; CDR2 reads FQNEAQ (reference sequence). As DNA, the CDR3 is TGTGCCAGCAGCCGGACAGGGGTTCGGCTTAATGAAAAACTGTTTTTT. It specifies CASSRTGVRLNEKLFF. Together with reference TRBV7-9 and TRBJ1-4, the CDR3 gives the full variable domain: DTGVSQNPRHKITKRGQNVTFRCDPISEHNRLYWYRQTLGQGPEFLTYFQNEAQLEKSRLLSDRFSAERPKGSFSTLEIQRTEQGDSAMYLCASSRTGVRLNEKLFFGSGTQLSVL.